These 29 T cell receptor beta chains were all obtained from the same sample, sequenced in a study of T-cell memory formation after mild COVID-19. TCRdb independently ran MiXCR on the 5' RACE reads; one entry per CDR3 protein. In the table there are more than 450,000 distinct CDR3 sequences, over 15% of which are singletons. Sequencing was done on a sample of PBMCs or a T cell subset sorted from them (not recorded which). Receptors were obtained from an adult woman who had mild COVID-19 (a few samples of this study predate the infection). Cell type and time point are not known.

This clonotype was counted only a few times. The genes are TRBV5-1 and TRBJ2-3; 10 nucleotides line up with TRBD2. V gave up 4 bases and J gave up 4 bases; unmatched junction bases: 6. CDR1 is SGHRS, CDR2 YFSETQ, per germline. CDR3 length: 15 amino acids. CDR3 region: CASSISGGAADTQYF. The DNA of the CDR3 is TGCGCCAGCAGCATCAGCGGGGGGGCCGCAGATACGCAGTATTTT.

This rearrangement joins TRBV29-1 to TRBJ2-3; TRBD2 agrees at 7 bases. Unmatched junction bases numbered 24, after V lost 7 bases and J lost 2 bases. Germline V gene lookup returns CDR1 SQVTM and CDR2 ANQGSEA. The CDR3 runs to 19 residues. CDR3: CSGAHRSRFRGRDTDTQYF. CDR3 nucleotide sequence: TGCAGCGGAGCGCACCGTAGCCGTTTTCGCGGGAGAGACACAGATACGCAGTATTTT.

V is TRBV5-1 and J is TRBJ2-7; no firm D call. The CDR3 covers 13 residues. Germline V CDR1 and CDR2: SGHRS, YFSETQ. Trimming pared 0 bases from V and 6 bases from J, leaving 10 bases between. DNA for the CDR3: TGCGCCAGCAGCTTGGTTACTCCCTCCGAGCAGTACTTC. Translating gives CASSLVTPSEQYF.

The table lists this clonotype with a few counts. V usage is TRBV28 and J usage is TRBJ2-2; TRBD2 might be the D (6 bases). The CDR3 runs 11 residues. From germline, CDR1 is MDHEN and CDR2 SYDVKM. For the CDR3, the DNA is TGTGTATCGGGGGTCCCCGGGGAGCTGTTTTTT. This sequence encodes CVSGVPGELFF.

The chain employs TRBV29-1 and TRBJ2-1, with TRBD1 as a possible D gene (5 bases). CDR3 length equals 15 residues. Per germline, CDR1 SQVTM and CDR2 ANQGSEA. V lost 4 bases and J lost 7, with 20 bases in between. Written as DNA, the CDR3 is TGCAGCGTTGTATCTATGGCGGCAGGGCATAATGAGCAGTTCTTC. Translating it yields CSVVSMAAGHNEQFF.

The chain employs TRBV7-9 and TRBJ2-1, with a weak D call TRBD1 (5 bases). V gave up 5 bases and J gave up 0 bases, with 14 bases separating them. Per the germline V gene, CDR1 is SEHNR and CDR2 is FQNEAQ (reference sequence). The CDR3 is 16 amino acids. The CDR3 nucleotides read TGTGCCAGCAGCCCCCCTAGGGGCAGCTCCTACAATGAGCAGTTCTTC. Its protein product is CASSPPRGSSYNEQFF.

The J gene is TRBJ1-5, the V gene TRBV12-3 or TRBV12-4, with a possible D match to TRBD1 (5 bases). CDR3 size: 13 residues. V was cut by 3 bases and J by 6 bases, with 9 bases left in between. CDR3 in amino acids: CASSFWGSQPQHF. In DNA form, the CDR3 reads TGTGCCAGCAGTTTCTGGGGGAGTCAGCCCCAGCATTTT.

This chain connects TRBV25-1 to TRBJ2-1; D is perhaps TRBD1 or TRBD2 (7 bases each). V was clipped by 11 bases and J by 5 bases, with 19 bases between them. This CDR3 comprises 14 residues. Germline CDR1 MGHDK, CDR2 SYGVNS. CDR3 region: CAARSTGRDNEQFF. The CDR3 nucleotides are TGTGCCGCCCGGTCGACAGGGAGGGACAATGAGCAGTTCTTC.

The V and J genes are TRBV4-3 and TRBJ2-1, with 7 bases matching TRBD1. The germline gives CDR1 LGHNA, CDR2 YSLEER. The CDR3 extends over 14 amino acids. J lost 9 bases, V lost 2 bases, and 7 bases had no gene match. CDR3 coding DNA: TGCGCCAGCAGCCAAATAACAGGGGAGAGTGAGCAGTTCTTC. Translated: CASSQITGESEQFF.

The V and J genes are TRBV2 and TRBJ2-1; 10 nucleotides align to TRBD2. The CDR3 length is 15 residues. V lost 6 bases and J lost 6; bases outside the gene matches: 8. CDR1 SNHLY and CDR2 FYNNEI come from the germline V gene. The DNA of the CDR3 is TGTGCCAGCAGCCATAGCGGGGGGAGGAGCAATGAGCAGTTCTTC. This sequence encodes CASSHSGGRSNEQFF.

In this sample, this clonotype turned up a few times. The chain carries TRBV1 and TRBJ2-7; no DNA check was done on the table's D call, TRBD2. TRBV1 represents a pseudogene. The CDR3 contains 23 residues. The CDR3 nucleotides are TGCACCAGCAGCCAAGATATTTTAGCAGGGGGACTAGCGGGGGACCCTCCAAACTACGAGCAGTACTTC. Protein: CTSSQDILAGGLAGDPPNYEQYF.

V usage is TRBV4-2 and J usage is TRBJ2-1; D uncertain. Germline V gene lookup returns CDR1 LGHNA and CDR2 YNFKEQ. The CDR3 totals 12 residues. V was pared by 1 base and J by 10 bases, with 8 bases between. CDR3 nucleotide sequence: TGTGCCAGCAGCCAAGTGTGGCGGGAGCAGTTCTTC. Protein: CASSQVWREQFF.

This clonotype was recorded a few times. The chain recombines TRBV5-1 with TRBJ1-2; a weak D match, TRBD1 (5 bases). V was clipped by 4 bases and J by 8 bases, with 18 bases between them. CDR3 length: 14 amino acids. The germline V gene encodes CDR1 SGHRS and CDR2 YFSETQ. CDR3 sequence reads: CASSTLGDPLGYTF. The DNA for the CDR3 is TGCGCCAGCAGCACCCTCGGGGACCCTTTAGGCTACACCTTC.

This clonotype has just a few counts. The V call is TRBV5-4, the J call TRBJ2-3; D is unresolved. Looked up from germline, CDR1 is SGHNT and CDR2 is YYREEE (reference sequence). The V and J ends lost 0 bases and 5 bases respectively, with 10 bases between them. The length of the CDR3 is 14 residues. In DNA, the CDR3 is TGTGCCAGCAGCTTGGAAATGATGGGAGATACGCAGTATTTT. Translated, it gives CASSLEMMGDTQYF.

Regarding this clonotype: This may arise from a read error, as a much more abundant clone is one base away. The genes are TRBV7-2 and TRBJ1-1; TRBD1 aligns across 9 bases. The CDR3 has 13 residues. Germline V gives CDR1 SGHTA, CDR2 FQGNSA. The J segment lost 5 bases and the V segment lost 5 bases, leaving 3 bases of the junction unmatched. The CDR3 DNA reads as TGTGCCAGCAGCCGGGACAGGGTTACTGAAGCTTTCTTT. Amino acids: CASSRDRVTEAFF.

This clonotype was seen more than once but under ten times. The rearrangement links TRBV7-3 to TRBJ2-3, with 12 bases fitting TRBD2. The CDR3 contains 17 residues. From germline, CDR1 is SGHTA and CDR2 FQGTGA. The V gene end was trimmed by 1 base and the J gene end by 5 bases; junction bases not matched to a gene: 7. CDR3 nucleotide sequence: TGTGCCAGCAGCTTAATATCTAGCGGGGGGGCTCAAGATACGCAGTATTTT. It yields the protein CASSLISSGGAQDTQYF.

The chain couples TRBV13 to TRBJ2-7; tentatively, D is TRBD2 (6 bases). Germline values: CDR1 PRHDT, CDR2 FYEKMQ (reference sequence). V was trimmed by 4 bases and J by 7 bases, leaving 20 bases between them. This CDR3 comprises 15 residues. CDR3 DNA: TGTGCCAGCAGCTCCCTAGGTGGAGGGCCTGGGGAGCAGTACTTC. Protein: CASSSLGGGPGEQYF. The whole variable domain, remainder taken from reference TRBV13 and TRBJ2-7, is AAGVIQSPRHLIKEKRETATLKCYPIPRHDTVYWYQQGPGQDPQFLISFYEKMQSDKGSIPDRFSAQQFSDYHSELNMSSLELGDSALYFCASSSLGGGPGEQYFGPGTRLTVT.

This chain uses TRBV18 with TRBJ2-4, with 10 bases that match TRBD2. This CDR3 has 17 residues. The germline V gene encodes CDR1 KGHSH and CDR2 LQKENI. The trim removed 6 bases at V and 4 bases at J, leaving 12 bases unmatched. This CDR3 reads CASSPPTSGLRKNIQYF. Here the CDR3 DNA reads TGTGCCAGCTCCCCCCCGACTAGCGGGCTCCGAAAAAACATTCAGTACTTC. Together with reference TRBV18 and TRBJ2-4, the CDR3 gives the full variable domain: NAGVMQNPRHLVRRRGQEARLRCSPMKGHSHVYWYRQLPEEGLKFMVYLQKENIIDESGMPKERFSAEFPKEGPSILRIQQVVRGDSAAYFCASSPPTSGLRKNIQYFGAGTRLSVL.

CDR3 nucleotides: TGCAGTGCGGTCCGGGACAGGGCGGGGGATCAGCCCCAGCATTTT. Translation gives CSAVRDRAGDQPQHF. The rearrangement links TRBV20-1 to TRBJ1-5, with 9 nucleotides matching TRBD1. CDR3 length: 15 residues. V shed 6 bases and J 5 bases; nucleotides not matched to a gene: 11. The germline CDR1 and CDR2 sequences are DFQATT and SNEGSKA (reference sequence).

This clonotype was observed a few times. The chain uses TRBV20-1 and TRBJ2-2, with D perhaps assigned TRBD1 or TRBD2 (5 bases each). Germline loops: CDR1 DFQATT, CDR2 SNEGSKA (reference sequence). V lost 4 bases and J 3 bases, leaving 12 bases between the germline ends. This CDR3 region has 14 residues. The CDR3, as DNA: TGCAGTGCTACCCGGGACCCCCACACCGGGGAGCTGTTTTTT. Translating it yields CSATRDPHTGELFF.

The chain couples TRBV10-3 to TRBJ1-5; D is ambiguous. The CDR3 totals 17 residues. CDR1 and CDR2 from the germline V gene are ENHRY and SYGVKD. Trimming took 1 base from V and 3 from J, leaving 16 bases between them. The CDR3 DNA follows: TGTGCCATCAGTGAGTGGGCGGCCGGGGAGGACAATCAGCCCCAGCATTTT. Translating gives CAISEWAAGEDNQPQHF.

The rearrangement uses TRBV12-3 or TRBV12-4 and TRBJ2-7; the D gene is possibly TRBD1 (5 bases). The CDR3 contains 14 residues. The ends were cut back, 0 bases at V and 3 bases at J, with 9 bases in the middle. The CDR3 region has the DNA TGTGCCAGCAGTTTAGCTCCAGGGTTCTACGAGCAGTACTTC. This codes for CASSLAPGFYEQYF.

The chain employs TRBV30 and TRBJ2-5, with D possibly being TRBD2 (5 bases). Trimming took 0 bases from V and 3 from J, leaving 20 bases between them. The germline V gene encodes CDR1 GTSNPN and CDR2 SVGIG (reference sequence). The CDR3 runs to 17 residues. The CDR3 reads CAWSVPFLVRGKETQYF. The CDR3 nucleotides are TGTGCCTGGAGTGTACCCTTCCTAGTACGGGGAAAAGAGACCCAGTACTTC.

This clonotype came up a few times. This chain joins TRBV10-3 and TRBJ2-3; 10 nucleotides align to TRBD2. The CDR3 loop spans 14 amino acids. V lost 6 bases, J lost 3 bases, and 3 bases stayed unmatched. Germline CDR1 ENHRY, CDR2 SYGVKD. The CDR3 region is CAIRLTSGTDTQYF. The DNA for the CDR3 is TGTGCCATCAGGCTGACTAGCGGGACAGATACGCAGTATTTT.

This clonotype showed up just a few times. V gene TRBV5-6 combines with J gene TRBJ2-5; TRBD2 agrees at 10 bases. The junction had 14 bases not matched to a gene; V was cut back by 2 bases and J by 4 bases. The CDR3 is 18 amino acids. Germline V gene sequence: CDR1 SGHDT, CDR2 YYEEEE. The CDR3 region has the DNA TGTGCCAGCAGCTTTGGGGCTAGCGGGGGCCCCGGGGGAGAGACCCAGTACTTC. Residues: CASSFGASGGPGGETQYF.

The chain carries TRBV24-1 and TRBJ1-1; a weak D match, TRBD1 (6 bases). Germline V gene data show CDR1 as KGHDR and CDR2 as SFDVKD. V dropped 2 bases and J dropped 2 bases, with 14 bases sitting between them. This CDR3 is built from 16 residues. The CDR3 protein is CATSDSTMGGNTEAFF. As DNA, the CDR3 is TGTGCCACCAGTGATTCCACCATGGGGGGCAACACTGAAGCTTTCTTT.

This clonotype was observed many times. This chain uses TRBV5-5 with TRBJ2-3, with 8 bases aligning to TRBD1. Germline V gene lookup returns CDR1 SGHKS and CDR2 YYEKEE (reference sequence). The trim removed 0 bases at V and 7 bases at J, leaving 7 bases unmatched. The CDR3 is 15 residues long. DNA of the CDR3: TGTGCCAGCAGCTTGGGCTTCGACAGGGGAAATACGCAGTATTTT. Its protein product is CASSLGFDRGNTQYF.

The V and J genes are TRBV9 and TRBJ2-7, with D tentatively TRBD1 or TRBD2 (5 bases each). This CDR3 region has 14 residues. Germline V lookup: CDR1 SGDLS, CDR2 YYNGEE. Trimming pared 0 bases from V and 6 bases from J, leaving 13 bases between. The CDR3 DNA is TGTGCCAGCAGCGTAGAGGCAGGGAGAGGCGAGCAGTACTTC. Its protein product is CASSVEAGRGEQYF. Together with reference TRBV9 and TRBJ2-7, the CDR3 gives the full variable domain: DSGVTQTPKHLITATGQRVTLRCSPRSGDLSVYWYQQSLDQGLQFLIQYYNGEERAKGNILERFSAQQFPDLHSELNLSSLELGDSALYFCASSVEAGRGEQYFGPGTRLTVT.

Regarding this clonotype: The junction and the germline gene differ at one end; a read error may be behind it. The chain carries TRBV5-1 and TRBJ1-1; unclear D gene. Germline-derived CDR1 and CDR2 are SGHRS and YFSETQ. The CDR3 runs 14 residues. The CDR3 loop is CASSLVPGNTEAFF. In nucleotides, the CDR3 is TGTGCCAGCAGCTTAGTCCCGGGGAACACTGAAGCTTTCTTT.